These 21 T cell receptor beta chains originate from one sample sequenced in a study of early T cells in non-severe SARS-CoV-2 infection. In TCRdb, the 5' RACE reads were re-called with MiXCR into one record per CDR3 protein. The sample includes over 85,000 distinct CDR3 sequences, around 17% seen only once; the top ten take roughly 1.2%. The sequencing sample was made of whole blood. All receptors come from an adult who was a healthcare worker with PCR-confirmed SARS-CoV-2 infection or an uninfected control (not recorded which).

V and J are TRBV28 and TRBJ2-7; D is tentatively TRBD1 or TRBD2 (5 bases each). CDR1 MDHEN and CDR2 SYDVKM come from the germline V gene. This CDR3 comprises 15 residues. Trimming pared 3 bases from V and 9 bases from J, leaving 21 bases between. The CDR3 bases are TGTGCCAGCAGTTTGAGCAGATCAATAAAGAGGGGGCAGTACTTC. Protein: CASSLSRSIKRGQYF. Drawing the rest from reference TRBV28 and TRBJ2-7, the complete variable domain is DVKVTQSSRYLVKRTGEKVFLECVQDMDHENMFWYRQDPGLGLRLIYFSYDVKMKEKGDIPEGYSVSREKKERFSLILESASTNQTSMYLCASSLSRSIKRGQYFGPGTRLTVT.

There are a few counts of this clonotype. The chain couples TRBV7-2 to TRBJ2-1, with 11 positions matching TRBD2. This CDR3 has 15 amino acids. The V and J ends lost 5 bases and 8 bases, in that order; junction bases with no gene match: 8. Germline CDR1 reads SGHTA; CDR2 reads FQGNSA. CDR3 residues: CASSLLAGGQYEQFF. The CDR3 nucleotides are TGTGCCAGCAGCCTTCTAGCGGGGGGTCAGTATGAGCAGTTCTTC.

The chain has TRBV9 and TRBJ2-1; the D gene is possibly TRBD2 (6 bases). V lost 0 bases, J lost 5 bases, and 12 bases lay in between. Germline CDR1 and CDR2: SGDLS and YYNGEE. The CDR3 loop spans 15 amino acids. The CDR3 is CASSVGGTQNNEQFF. CDR3 coding DNA: TGTGCCAGCAGCGTAGGCGGGACCCAGAACAATGAGCAGTTCTTC.

This clonotype was observed at least ten times. The chain carries TRBV6-6 and TRBJ1-1, with D hard to call. The length of the CDR3 is 13 residues. CDR1 and CDR2 from the germline V gene are MNHNY and SVGAGI (reference sequence). V lost 9 bases and J lost 1, with 12 bases in between. This CDR3 is CASKEATNTEAFF. CDR3 bases: TGTGCCAGTAAAGAGGCGACGAACACTGAAGCTTTCTTT.

The rearrangement joins TRBV6-4 to TRBJ2-3; 8 bases align to TRBD2. CDR1 is MRHNA and CDR2 is SNTAGT in the germline V gene. V shed 8 bases, J shed 1 base, and the junction held 8 bases outside the gene matches. This CDR3 contains 15 residues. The CDR3 region has the DNA TGTGCCAGCGGGATTACAGCGGGGGGCACAGATACGCAGTATTTT. This gives the protein CASGITAGGTDTQYF.

This clonotype was detected ten times or more. V and J are TRBV7-6 and TRBJ2-2; TRBD1 agrees at 10 bases. This CDR3 contains 17 residues. After removal of 6 bases from V and 7 bases from J, the junction contained 14 bases not matched to a gene. Germline CDR1 is SGHVS and CDR2 is FNYEAQ. CDR3 sequence reads: CASSHSPRQGAIGELFF. CDR3 in DNA: TGTGCCAGCAGTCACTCCCCCCGACAGGGGGCAATCGGGGAGCTGTTTTTT.

This rearrangement joins TRBV18 to TRBJ1-6; D gene unclear. CDR3 length: 16 residues. V lost 0 bases to trimming and J lost 7 bases, with 13 bases between them. Germline values: CDR1 KGHSH, CDR2 LQKENI. The CDR3 nucleotides read TGTGCCAGCTCACCACCGAAGGGATCAGGAAATTCACCCCTCCACTTT. Translating it yields CASSPPKGSGNSPLHF.

This rearrangement joins TRBV20-1 to TRBJ2-5; 9 bases are shared with TRBD2. In germline, CDR1 is DFQATT, CDR2 SNEGSKA (reference sequence). This CDR3 has 15 amino acids. V lost 0 bases, J lost 4 bases, and 6 bases stayed unmatched. CDR3 protein: CSARDAGGPRETQYF. DNA for the CDR3: TGCAGTGCTAGAGATGCGGGGGGGCCCAGAGAGACCCAGTACTTC.

This clonotype was counted only a few times. The V gene is TRBV12-3 or TRBV12-4, the J gene TRBJ2-5, with D perhaps given as TRBD1 or TRBD2 (6 bases each). The CDR3 is 18 amino acids. Trimming removed 3 bases from V and 4 bases from J, with 24 bases in between. In DNA form, the CDR3 reads TGTGCCAGCAGTTTTACTTTTGGGGGGCTAAGGGGTGGAGAGACCCAGTACTTC. Its protein product is CASSFTFGGLRGGETQYF.

This rearrangement joins TRBV6-4 to TRBJ2-1; 8 bases are shared with TRBD2. The CDR3 runs 15 residues. Trimming cost V 4 bases and J 5 bases; bases outside gene matches: 7. Germline CDR1 is MRHNA and CDR2 is SNTAGT. The DNA for the CDR3 is TGTGCCAGCAGTGCCTACGGGGGGGCCAACAATGAGCAGTTCTTC. This codes for CASSAYGGANNEQFF.

This clonotype has a count of ten or more. V and J are TRBV5-5 and TRBJ2-5, with D tentatively TRBD1 (5 bases). Trimming took off 0 bases at V and 2 bases at J, with 8 bases between the two ends. Germline V gene data show CDR1 as SGHKS and CDR2 as YYEKEE (reference sequence). This CDR3 is 14 amino acids long. In DNA, the CDR3 is TGTGCCAGCAGCTTGGAAGGGGATCAAGAGACCCAGTACTTC. Translating gives CASSLEGDQETQYF.

The chain carries TRBV7-2 and TRBJ1-5; D perhaps matches TRBD1 (6 bases). Between the trimmed V and J ends, which lost 5 bases and 7 bases, there was a span of 21 bases. The CDR3 runs 16 residues. Germline lookup yields CDR1 SGHTA and CDR2 FQGNSA. The CDR3 DNA follows: TGTGCCAGCAGCATTGGGGGGCAAAACTCAGGACAGCCCCAGCATTTT. Protein: CASSIGGQNSGQPQHF.

This clonotype was counted only a few times. The chain is built from TRBV12-3 or TRBV12-4 and TRBJ1-2; 10 bases agree with TRBD1. The V and J ends lost 6 bases and 7 bases, in that order; junction bases with no gene match: 11. The CDR3 runs 15 residues. CDR3 nucleotides: TGTGCCAGCAGCCCACAGGGGACAGGGGAAGGTGGCTACACCTTC. Translated, it gives CASSPQGTGEGGYTF.

The chain couples TRBV28 to TRBJ1-5; TRBD1 is a possible D gene (5 bases). Trimming removed 6 bases from V and 5 bases from J, with 5 bases in between. Germline CDR1 is MDHEN and CDR2 is SYDVKM. This CDR3 has 11 residues. The CDR3 coding sequence is TGTGCCAGCAGCAGGGATCAGCCCCAGCATTTT. The encoded protein is CASSRDQPQHF.

This sequence joins TRBV2 and TRBJ2-7; no definite D call. Germline CDR1 is SNHLY and CDR2 is FYNNEI. Trimming took 4 bases from V and 1 from J, leaving 17 bases between them. CDR3 length: 16 residues. The CDR3 region has the DNA TGTGCCAGCAGTGGCCTATCAGGTTACCTTTCCTACGAGCAGTACTTC. Its translation: CASSGLSGYLSYEQYF. Supplemented by reference TRBV2 and TRBJ2-7, the full variable domain reads EPEVTQTPSHQVTQMGQEVILRCVPISNHLYFYWYRQILGQKVEFLVSFYNNEISEKSEIFDDQFSVERPDGSNFTLKIRSTKLEDSAMYFCASSGLSGYLSYEQYFGPGTRLTVT.

This clonotype was recorded many times. The chain has TRBV20-1 and TRBJ2-2; 8 bases agree with TRBD1. The CDR3 sequence is 16 residues long. With 5 bases clipped from V and 1 base from J, the junction kept 9 bases outside the gene matches. Looked up from germline, CDR1 is DFQATT and CDR2 is SNEGSKA (reference sequence). CDR3 nucleotides: TGCAGTGCTCAGGAGGCGGACAGGGTGAACACCGGGGAGCTGTTTTTT. Its translation is CSAQEADRVNTGELFF.

The chain carries TRBV19 and TRBJ1-2; D is unresolved. CDR3 length: 15 amino acids. Germline V gene lookup returns CDR1 LNHDA and CDR2 SQIVND (reference sequence). Between the trimmed V and J ends, which lost 3 bases and 2 bases, there was a span of 13 bases. Written as DNA, the CDR3 is TGTGCCAGTAGTATTCGAGGCCTCGCAAACTATGGCTACACCTTC. Amino acids: CASSIRGLANYGYTF.

The genes are TRBV29-1 and TRBJ2-3, with D unclear. The germline V gene has CDR1 SQVTM and CDR2 ANQGSEA. V dropped 5 bases and J dropped 4 bases, with 10 bases sitting between them. The length of the CDR3 is 12 residues. The CDR3 spells CSVLNSPDTQYF. CDR3 nucleotide sequence: TGCAGCGTTTTAAACAGTCCAGATACGCAGTATTTT.

This rearrangement joins TRBV5-5 to TRBJ2-5, with D hard to call. This CDR3 region has 15 residues. V lost 0 bases to trimming and J lost 3 bases, with 12 bases between them. Germline values: CDR1 SGHKS, CDR2 YYEKEE (reference sequence). The CDR3 nucleotides read TGTGCCAGCAGCTTGGCAGGTGTTGGGGAAGAGACCCAGTACTTC. It encodes CASSLAGVGEETQYF. Combining the CDR3 with reference TRBV5-5 and TRBJ2-5 gives the whole variable domain DAGVTQSPTHLIKTRGQQVTLRCSPISGHKSVSWYQQVLGQGPQFIFQYYEKEERGRGNFPDRFSARQFPNYSSELNVNALLLGDSALYLCASSLAGVGEETQYFGPGTRLLVL.

The V gene is TRBV9, the J gene TRBJ2-1; possibly TRBD2 for D (5 bases). CDR1 SGDLS and CDR2 YYNGEE come from the germline V gene. CDR3 length: 15 amino acids. The V and J ends lost 3 bases and 1 base respectively, with 11 bases between them. DNA for the CDR3: TGTGCCAGCAGCGCCCAGACGGGGTCCTACAATGAGCAGTTCTTC. Encoded protein: CASSAQTGSYNEQFF.

V is TRBV12-3 or TRBV12-4 and J is TRBJ1-6; 9 nucleotides align to TRBD1. CDR3 length: 14 amino acids. V shed 6 bases and J 9 bases; nucleotides not matched to a gene: 6. The CDR3 nucleotides are TGTGCCAGCAGCCGGGACAGGGCAGGTTCACCCCTCCACTTT. Its translation is CASSRDRAGSPLHF.